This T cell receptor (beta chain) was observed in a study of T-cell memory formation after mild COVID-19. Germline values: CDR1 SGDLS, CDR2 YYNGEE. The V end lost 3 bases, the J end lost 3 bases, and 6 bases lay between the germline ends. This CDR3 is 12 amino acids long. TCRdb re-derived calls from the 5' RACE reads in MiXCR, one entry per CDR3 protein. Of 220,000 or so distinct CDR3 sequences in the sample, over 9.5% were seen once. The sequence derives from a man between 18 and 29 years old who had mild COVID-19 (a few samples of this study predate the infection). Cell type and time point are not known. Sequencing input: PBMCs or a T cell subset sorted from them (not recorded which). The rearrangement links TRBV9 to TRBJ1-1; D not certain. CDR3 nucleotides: TGTGCCAGCAGCGGCGGGGACACTGAAGCTTTCTTT. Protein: CASSGGDTEAFF. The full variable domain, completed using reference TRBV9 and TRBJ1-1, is DSGVTQTPKHLITATGQRVTLRCSPRSGDLSVYWYQQSLDQGLQFLIQYYNGEERAKGNILERFSAQQFPDLHSELNLSSLELGDSALYFCASSGGDTEAFFGQGTRLTVV.